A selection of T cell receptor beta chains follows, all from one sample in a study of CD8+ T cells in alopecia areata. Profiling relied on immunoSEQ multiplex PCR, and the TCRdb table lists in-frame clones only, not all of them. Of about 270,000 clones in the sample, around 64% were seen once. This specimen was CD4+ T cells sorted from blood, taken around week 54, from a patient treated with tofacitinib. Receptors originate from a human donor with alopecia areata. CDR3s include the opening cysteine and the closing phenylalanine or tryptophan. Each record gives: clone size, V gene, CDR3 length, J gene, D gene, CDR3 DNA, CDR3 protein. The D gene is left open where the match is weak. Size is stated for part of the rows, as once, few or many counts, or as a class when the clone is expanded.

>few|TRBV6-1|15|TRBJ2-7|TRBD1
TGTGCCACCCATCTCCTAGGACAGGGGGCCTACGAGCAGTACTTC
CATHLLGQGAYEQYF
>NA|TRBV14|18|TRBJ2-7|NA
TGTGCCAGCAGCCAAAGACCCCTTCTTCACGACAGTAGCTACGAGCAGTACTTC
CASSQRPLLHDSSYEQYF
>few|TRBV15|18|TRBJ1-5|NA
TGTGCCACCAGCAGAGACCACATTTCCATGGGGGAGAATCAGCCCCAGCATTTT
CATSRDHISMGENQPQHF
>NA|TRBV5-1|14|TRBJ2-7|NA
TGCGCCAGCAGCCTCGACGGAACAACCTACGAGCAGTACTTC
CASSLDGTTYEQYF
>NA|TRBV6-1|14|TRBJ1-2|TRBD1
TGTGCCAGCACGATAGACAGGGGGAACTATGGCTACACCTTC
CASTIDRGNYGYTF
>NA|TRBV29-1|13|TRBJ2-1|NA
TGCAGCGTCTACCCCGCTTGGCGGAATGAGCAGTTCTTC
CSVYPAWRNEQFF
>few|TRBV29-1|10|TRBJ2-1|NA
TGCAGCGCTCAGACCAATGAGCAGTTCTTC
CSAQTNEQFF
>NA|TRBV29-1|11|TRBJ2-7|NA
TGCAGCGGCCTAGTGACGCGGGAGCAGTACTTC
CSGLVTREQYF
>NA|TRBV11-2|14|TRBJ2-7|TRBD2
TGTGCCAGCAGTTCTCCTAGCGGGGGGAACGAGCAGTACTTC
CASSSPSGGNEQYF
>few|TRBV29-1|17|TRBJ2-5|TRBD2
TGCAGCGGGGGTCTAGGGGCCCTAGCGGGGGGCCGGGAGACCCAGTACTTC
CSGGLGALAGGRETQYF
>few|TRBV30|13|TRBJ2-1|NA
TGTGCCTGGGGACGGTACTCCTACAATGAGCAGTTCTTC
CAWGRYSYNEQFF
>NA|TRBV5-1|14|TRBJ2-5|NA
TGCGCCAGCAGCACTGGCCAGGGGCAAGAGACCCAGTACTTC
CASSTGQGQETQYF
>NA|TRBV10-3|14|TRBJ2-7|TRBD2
TGTGCCATCAGCCCCGGGGGGATCGCCTACGAGCAGTACTTC
CAISPGGIAYEQYF
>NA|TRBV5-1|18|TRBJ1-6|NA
TGCGCCAGCAGCAGGACAGCCTCTACGATATCAAATAATTCACCCCTCCACTTT
CASSRTASTISNNSPLHF
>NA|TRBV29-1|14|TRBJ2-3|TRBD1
TGCAGCGTGTCCCCCGGGACAGGGGAGGATACGCAGTATTTT
CSVSPGTGEDTQYF
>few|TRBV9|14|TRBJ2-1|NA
TGTGCCAGCAGCGCCGGGCGGCCTGACAATGAGCAGTTCTTC
CASSAGRPDNEQFF
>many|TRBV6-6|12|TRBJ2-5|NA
TGTGCCAGCAGCACGGGACATGAGACCCAGTACTTC
CASSTGHETQYF
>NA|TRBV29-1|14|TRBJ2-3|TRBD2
TGCAGCGCCCTGGTTGCAGGGAGGGCAGATACGCAGTATTTT
CSALVAGRADTQYF
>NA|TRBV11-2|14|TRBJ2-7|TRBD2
TGTGCCAGCACCAAGACTAGCGGGAACTACGAGCAGTACTTC
CASTKTSGNYEQYF
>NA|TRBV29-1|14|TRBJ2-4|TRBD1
TGCAGCGTTGTTTTTCTCGACAGGGTTGACATTCAATACTTC
CSVVFLDRVDIQYF
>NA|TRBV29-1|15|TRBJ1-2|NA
TGCAGCGTTGAAGATCCGTGGGGGCTAGGATATGGCTACACCTTC
CSVEDPWGLGYGYTF
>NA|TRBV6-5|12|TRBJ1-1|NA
TGTGCCAGCAGTCGGGACATTACTGAAGCTTTCTTT
CASSRDITEAFF
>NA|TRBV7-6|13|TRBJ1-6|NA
TGTGCCAGCACCCTCGGGTGGGAGTCACCCCTCCACTTT
CASTLGWESPLHF
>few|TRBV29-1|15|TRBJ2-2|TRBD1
TGCAGCGTTGAACTAGGACAGGGTTTCGGCGGGGAGCTGTTTTTT
CSVELGQGFGGELFF
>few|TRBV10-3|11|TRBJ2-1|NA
TGTGCCATCGGCAGTTACAATGAGCAGTTCTTC
CAIGSYNEQFF
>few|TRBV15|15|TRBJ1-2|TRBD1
TGTGCCACCAGCGGGGAGGACAGGGCCGCTTATGGCTACACCTTC
CATSGEDRAAYGYTF
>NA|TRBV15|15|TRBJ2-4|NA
TGTGCCACCAGCACTGGGGCACGGCTTGGAGACATTCAGTACTTC
CATSTGARLGDIQYF
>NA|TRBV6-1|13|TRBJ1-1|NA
TGTGCCAGCAGTGCAAAGGGGAACACTGAAGCTTTCTTT
CASSAKGNTEAFF
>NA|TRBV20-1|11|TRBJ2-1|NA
TGCAGTGCTAGAGATTTGGCAGCTCAGTTCTTC
CSARDLAAQFF
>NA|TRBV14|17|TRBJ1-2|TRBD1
TGTGCCAGCAGCCACCCCCGAGGGGGACAGGATCTCTATGGCTACACCTTC
CASSHPRGGQDLYGYTF
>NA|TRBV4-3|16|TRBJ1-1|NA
TGCGCCAGCAGCCAAGTGGGGGGGGCCGAGAACACTGAAGCTTTCTTT
CASSQVGGAENTEAFF
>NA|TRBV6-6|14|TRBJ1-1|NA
TGTGCCAGCAGTTACTCACTGACTGGCACTGAAGCTTTCTTT
CASSYSLTGTEAFF
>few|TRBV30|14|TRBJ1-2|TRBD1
TGTGCCAGAAAAGCCCGGGACAGCTTCTATGGCTACACCTTC
CARKARDSFYGYTF
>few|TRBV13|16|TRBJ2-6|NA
TGTGCCAGCAGCCCCGGACAGTTCTCTGGGGCCAACGTCCTGACTTTC
CASSPGQFSGANVLTF
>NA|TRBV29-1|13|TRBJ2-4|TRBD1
TGCAGCGTTGACGGACAGGGGAGTAACATTCAGTACTTC
CSVDGQGSNIQYF
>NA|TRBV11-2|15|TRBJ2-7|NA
TGTGCCAGCAGCTTAGAGGGCGGTTTCTCCTACGAGCAGTACTTC
CASSLEGGFSYEQYF
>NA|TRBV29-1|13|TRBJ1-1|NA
TGCAGCGCCGAGGAGGGTAGGAACACTGAAGCTTTCTTT
CSAEEGRNTEAFF
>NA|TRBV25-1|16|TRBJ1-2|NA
TGTGCCAGCAGTGAATGGGGGTCGGCAGGGAACCATGGCTACACCTTC
CASSEWGSAGNHGYTF
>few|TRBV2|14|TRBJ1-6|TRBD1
TGTGCCAGCATGAGGGACAGCTATAATTCACCCCTCCACTTT
CASMRDSYNSPLHF
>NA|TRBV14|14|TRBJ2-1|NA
TGTGCCAGCAGCCAAGTCATCGGTGTCTATGAGCAGTTCTTC
CASSQVIGVYEQFF
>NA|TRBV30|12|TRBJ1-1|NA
TGTGCCTGGAGTCGGGTGAACACTGAAGCTTTCTTT
CAWSRVNTEAFF
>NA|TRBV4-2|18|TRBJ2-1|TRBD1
TGTGCCAGCAGCCAAGCCGACTCGGGGGACAGGGCCGACAATGAGCAGTTCTTC
CASSQADSGDRADNEQFF
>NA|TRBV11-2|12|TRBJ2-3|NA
TGTGCCAGCAGCTTAGGCCAAGATACGCAGTATTTT
CASSLGQDTQYF
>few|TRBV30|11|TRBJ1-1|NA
TGTGCCTGGAGTCTGAACGCTGAAGCTTTCTTT
CAWSLNAEAFF
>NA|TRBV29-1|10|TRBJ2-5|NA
TGCAGCGGGGTGGTCGGGACCCAGTACTTC
CSGVVGTQYF
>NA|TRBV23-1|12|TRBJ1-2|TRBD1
TGCGCCAGCAGTCACAGGGGGCGCGGCTACACCTTC
CASSHRGRGYTF
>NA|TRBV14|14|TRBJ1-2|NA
TGTGCCAGCAGCCAAGATTTACGCAACTATGGCTACACCTTC
CASSQDLRNYGYTF
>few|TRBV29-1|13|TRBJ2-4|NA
TGCAGCGTATGGGACCCTGCCAAAAACATTCAGTACTTC
CSVWDPAKNIQYF
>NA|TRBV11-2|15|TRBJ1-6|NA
TGTGCCAGCAGCGTTGATTCGGCGGGGGATTCACCCCTCCACTTT
CASSVDSAGDSPLHF
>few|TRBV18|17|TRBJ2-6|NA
TGTGCCAGCTCATCAACCCGGGACCCTCCTGGGGCCAACGTCCTGACTTTC
CASSSTRDPPGANVLTF
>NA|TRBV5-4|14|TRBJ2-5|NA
TGTGCCAGCAGCTTGGACAAGTGGAGCGAGACCCAGTACTTC
CASSLDKWSETQYF
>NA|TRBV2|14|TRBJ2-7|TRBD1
TGTGCCAGCACCCCCGGGACAGGGCACTACGAGCAGTACTTC
CASTPGTGHYEQYF
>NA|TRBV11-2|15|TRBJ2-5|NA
TGTGCCAGCAGCGGACTTCGGAGGCAACAAGAGACCCAGTACTTC
CASSGLRRQQETQYF
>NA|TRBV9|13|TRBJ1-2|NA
TGTGCCAGCAGCGGAGACGGCCCTAGGGGCTACACCTTC
CASSGDGPRGYTF
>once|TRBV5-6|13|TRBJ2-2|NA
TGTGCCAGCGGCCAGGGTCACACCGGGGAGCTGTTTTTT
CASGQGHTGELFF